This record concerns one T cell receptor (beta chain) sequence. Its antigen is currently unknown. Primers included in the PCR were 60 Vbeta and 13 Jbeta primers. Profiled with immunoSEQ multiplex PCR; TCRdb holds only in-frame clones, not every one. The data show around 150,000 clones, roughly 83% seen once. CMV serostatus was not recorded for this donor. The source of the sample is a study of cytomegalovirus exposure and HLA in healthy donors. Regarding the study as a whole: In a later analysis, a genetic analysis reported fewer productive-TCR N-insertions in an Asian-associated ancestry cluster than the cohort average.

The germline CDR1 and CDR2 sequences are SEHNR and FQNEAQ (reference sequence). The CDR3 sequence is 14 residues long. Losses at the gene ends were 7 bases for V and 2 bases for J; bases not matched to a gene: 6. The origin of this receptor is a human donor in good health. This chain uses TRBV7-9 with TRBJ2-3; TRBD1 aligns across 7 bases. Input material: PBMCs. DNA of the CDR3: TGTGCCAGCATGGGGGACAGCTACACAGATACGCAGTATTTT. This sequence encodes CASMGDSYTDTQYF.